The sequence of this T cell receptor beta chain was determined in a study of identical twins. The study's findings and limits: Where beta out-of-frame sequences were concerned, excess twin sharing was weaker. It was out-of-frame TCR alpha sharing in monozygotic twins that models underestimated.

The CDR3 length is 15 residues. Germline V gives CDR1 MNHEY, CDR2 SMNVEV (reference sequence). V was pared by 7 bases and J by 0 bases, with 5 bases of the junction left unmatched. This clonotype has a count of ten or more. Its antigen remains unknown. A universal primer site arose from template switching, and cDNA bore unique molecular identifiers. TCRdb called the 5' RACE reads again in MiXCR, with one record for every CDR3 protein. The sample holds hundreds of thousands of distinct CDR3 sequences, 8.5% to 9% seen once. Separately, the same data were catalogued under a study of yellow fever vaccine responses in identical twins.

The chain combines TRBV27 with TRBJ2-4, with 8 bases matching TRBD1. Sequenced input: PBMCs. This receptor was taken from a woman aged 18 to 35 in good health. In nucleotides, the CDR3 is TGTGCCAGCAACCGGGACAGGATAGCCAAAAACATTCAGTACTTC. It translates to CASNRDRIAKNIQYF.